This T cell receptor beta chain is drawn from a study of T cells in localized non-small cell lung cancer. The study, taken as a whole, reports: Heterogeneity stays possible, as sequencing covered only one tumor region. Clonality peaked in uninvolved adjacent lung rather than tumor. Overall survival was longer when the density of T cells in the blood was higher. Appearing in adjacent lung were a median approximately 50 of the top 100 tumor clones.

To note about this clone: Its specificity is not known.

Trimming removed 6 bases at V and 6 bases at J, with 15 bases between. This CDR3 comprises 13 residues. From germline, CDR1 is MDHEN and CDR2 SYDVKM. Clones were sequenced by immunoSEQ multiplex PCR, and TCRdb holds only the in-frame ones, with some missing. The sample consists of 14,000 to 15,000 clones, around 83% of them appearing once. The chain joins TRBV28 to TRBJ2-7; D is possibly TRBD1 (5 bases). This receptor was obtained from a female donor older than 55 with stage I squamous cell lung carcinoma. The specimen was peripheral blood, collected before any cancer treatment. The CDR3: CASSPPQGGEQYF. The CDR3 bases are TGTGCCAGCAGCCCCCCGCAGGGTGGCGAGCAGTACTTC.